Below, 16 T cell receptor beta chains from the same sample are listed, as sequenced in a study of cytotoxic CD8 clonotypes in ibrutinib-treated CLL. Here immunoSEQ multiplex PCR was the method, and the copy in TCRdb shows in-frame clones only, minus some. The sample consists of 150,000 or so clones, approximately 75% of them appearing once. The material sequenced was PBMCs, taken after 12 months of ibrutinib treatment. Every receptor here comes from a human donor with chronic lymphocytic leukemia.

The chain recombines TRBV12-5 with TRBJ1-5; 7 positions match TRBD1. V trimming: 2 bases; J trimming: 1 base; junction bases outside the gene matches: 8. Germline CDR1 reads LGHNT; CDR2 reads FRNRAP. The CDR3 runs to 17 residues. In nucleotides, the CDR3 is TGTGCTAGTGGTTTGATGGGCGACAGGGTCAGCAATCAGCCCCAGCATTTT. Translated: CASGLMGDRVSNQPQHF.

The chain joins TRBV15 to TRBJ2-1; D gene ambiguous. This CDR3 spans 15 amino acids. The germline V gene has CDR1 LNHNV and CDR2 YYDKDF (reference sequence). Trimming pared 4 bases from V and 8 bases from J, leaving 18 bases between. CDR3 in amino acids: CATSTTRSELDEQFF. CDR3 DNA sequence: TGTGCCACCAGCACAACGAGGTCTGAGTTGGATGAGCAGTTCTTC.

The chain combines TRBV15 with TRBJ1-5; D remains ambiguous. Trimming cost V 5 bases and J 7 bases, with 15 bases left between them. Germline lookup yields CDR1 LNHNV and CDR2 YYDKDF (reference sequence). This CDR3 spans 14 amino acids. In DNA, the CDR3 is TGTGCCACCAGCCGGGAGGGAAACGGGCAGCCCCAGCATTTT. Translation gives CATSREGNGQPQHF.

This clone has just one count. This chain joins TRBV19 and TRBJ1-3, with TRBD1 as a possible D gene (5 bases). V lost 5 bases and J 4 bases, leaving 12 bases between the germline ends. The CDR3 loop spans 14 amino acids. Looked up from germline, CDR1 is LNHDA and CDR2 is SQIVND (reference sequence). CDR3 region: CASSSRETGNTIYF. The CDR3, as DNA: TGTGCCAGTAGTTCCAGGGAAACAGGAAACACCATATATTTT.

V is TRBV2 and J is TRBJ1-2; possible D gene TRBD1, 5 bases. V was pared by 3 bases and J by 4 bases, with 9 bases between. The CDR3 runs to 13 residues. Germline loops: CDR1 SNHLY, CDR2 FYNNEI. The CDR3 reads CASSEDTSYGYTF. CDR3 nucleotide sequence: TGTGCCAGCAGTGAGGACACGTCCTATGGCTACACCTTC.

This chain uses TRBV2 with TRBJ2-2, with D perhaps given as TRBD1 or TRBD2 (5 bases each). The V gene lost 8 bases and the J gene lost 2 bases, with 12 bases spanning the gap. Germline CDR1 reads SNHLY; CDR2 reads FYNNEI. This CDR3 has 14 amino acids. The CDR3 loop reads CASSGTQNTGELFF. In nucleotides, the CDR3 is TGTGCCAGCTCCGGGACCCAAAACACCGGGGAGCTGTTTTTT.

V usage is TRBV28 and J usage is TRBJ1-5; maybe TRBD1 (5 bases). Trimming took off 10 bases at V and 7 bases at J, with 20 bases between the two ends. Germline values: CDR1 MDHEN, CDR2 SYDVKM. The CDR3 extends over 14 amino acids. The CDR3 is CATGGRPAEQPQHF. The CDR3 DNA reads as TGTGCCACCGGGGGAAGACCGGCGGAACAGCCCCAGCATTTT.

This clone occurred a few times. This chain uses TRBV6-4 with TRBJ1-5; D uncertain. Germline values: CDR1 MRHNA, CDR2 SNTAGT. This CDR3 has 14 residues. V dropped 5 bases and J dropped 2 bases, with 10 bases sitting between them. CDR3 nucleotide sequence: TGTGCCAGCAGTCTACATCTAGGCAATCAGCCCCAGCATTTT. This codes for CASSLHLGNQPQHF.

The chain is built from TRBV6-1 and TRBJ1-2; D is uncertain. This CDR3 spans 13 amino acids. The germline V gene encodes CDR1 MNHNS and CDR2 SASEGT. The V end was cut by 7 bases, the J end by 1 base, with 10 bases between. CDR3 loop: CASIHDLNYGYTF. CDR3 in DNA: TGTGCCAGCATTCACGACCTTAACTATGGCTACACCTTC.

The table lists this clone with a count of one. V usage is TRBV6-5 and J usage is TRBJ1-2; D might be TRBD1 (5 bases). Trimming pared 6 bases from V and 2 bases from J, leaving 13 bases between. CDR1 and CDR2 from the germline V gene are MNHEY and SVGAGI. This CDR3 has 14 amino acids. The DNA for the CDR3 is TGTGCCAGCAGACTCAACTGGGGGAACTATGGCTACACCTTC. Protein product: CASRLNWGNYGYTF.

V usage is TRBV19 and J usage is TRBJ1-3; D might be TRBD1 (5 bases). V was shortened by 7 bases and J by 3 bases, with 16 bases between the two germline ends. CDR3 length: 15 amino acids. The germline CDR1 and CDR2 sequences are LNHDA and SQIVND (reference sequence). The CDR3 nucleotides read TGTGCCAGTACTAATCAGGGTTTCGGTGGAAACACCATATATTTT. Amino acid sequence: CASTNQGFGGNTIYF.

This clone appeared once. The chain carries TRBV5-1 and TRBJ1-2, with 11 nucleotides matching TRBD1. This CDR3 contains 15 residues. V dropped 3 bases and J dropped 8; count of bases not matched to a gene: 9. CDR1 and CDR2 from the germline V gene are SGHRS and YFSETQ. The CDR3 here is CASSSSGTGGLGYTF. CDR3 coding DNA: TGCGCCAGCAGCTCTTCCGGGACAGGGGGGTTAGGCTACACCTTC.

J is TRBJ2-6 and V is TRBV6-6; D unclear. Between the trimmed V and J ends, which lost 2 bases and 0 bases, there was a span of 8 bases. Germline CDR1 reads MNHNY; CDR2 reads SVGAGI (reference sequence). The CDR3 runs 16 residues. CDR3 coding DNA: TGTGCCAGCAGTTACGAGGCAGGCTCTGGGGCCAACGTCCTGACTTTC. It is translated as CASSYEAGSGANVLTF.

The CDR3 DNA reads as TGTGCCAGTAGTATATTGGTTGCGCCGGAAAGGCTGTTTTTT. Its protein is CASSILVAPERLFF. The V and J genes are TRBV19 and TRBJ1-4; no reliable D call. The CDR3 runs to 14 residues. Germline CDR1 is LNHDA and CDR2 is SQIVND (reference sequence). Between the trimmed V and J ends, which lost 2 bases and 14 bases, there was a span of 18 bases. Drawing the rest from reference TRBV19 and TRBJ1-4, the complete variable domain is DGGITQSPKYLFRKEGQNVTLSCEQNLNHDAMYWYRQDPGQGLRLIYYSQIVNDFQKGDIAEGYSVSREKKESFPLTVTSAQKNPTAFYLCASSILVAPERLFFGSGTQLSVL.

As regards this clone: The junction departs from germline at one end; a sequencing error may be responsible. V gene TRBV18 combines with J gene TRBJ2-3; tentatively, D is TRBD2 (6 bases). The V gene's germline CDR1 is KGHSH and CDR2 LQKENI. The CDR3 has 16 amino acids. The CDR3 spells CASSPPPSERVGTDTF. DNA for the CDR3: TGTGCCAGCTCACCACCGCCGTCGGAACGAGTCGGGACTGATACCTTT.

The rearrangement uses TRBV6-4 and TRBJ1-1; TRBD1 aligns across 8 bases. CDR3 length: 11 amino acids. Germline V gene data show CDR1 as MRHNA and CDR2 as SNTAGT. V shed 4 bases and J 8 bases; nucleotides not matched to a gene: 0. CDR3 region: CASSGQGEAFF. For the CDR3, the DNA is TGTGCCAGCAGTGGACAGGGGGAAGCTTTCTTT.